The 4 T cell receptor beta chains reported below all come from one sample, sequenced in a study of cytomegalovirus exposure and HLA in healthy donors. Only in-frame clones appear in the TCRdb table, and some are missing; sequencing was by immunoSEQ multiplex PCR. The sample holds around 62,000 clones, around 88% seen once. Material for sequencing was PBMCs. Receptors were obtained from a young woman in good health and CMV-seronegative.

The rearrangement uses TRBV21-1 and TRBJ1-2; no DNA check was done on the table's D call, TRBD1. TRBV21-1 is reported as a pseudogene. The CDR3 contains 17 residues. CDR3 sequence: CASSKESHRGLNYGYTF. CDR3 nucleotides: TGTGCCAGCAGCAAAGAAAGCCACAGGGGGCTGAACTATGGCTACACCTTC.

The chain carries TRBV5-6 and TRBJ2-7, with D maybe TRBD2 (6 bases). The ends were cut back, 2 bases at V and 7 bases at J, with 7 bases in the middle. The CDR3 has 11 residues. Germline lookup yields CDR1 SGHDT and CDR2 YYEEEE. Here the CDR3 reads CASSFGREQYF. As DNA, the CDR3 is TGTGCCAGCAGCTTTGGGAGGGAGCAGTACTTC.

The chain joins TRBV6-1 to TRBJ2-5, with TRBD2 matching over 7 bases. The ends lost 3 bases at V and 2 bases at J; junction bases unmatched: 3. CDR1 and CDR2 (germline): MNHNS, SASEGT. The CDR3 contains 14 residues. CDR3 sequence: CASSEGGIQETQYF. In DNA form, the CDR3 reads TGTGCCAGCAGTGAGGGGGGGATTCAAGAGACCCAGTACTTC.

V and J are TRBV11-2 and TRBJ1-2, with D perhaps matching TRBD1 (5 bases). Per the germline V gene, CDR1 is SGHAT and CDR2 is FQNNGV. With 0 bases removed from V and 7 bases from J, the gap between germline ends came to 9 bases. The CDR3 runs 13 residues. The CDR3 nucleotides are TGTGCCAGCAGCTTAGATAGGGGAGGTGGCTACACCTTC. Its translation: CASSLDRGGGYTF. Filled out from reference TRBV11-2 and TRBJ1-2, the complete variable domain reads EAGVAQSPRYKIIEKRQSVAFWCNPISGHATLYWYQQILGQGPKLLIQFQNNGVVDDSQLPKDRFSAERLKGVDSTLKIQPAKLEDSAVYLCASSLDRGGGYTFGSGTRLTVV.